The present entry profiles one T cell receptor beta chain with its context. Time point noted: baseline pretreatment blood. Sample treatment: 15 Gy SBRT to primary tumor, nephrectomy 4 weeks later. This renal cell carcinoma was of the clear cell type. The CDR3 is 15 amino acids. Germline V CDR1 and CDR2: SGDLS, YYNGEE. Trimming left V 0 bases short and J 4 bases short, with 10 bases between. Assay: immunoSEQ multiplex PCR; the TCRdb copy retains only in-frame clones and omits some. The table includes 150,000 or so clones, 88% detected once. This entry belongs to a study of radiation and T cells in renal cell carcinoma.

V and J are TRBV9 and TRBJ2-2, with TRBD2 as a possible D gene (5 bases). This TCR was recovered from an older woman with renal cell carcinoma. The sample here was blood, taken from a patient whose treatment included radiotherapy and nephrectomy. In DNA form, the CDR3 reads TGTGCCAGCAGCGTAGTTAGCGAAAGCACCGGGGAGCTGTTTTTT. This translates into CASSVVSESTGELFF.